Below, one T cell receptor (beta chain) is given with its context. Its antigen is currently unknown. Ophthalmopathy cases met thresholds of Clinical Activity Score at least 3, NOSPECS grade at least 4 and duration under 3 months. The data originate from a study of T cells in Graves' hyperthyroidism and ophthalmopathy. Across the study: Any treatment followed the collection of peripheral blood at initial diagnosis.

General study results and limits: Most thyroid clonotypes with frequency above 0.001 were detected in blood.

TCR beta CDR3 regions were amplified from RNA transcripts. The primer set for the first-round RT-PCR of the TCR CDR3 was HTBI. TCRdb analysed the multiplex PCR reads with MiXCR anew, one entry per CDR3 protein. The sample yields some 570,000 distinct CDR3 sequences, about 15% seen once. Sequenced: blood. The receptor was isolated from a young woman with Graves' ophthalmopathy.

The CDR3 reads CASSDRAGTVEQYF. As DNA, the CDR3 is TGTGCCAGCAGTGATAGGGCAGGGACTGTCGAGCAGTACTTC. V and J are TRBV6-1 and TRBJ2-7, with D perhaps TRBD2 (6 bases). V lost 3 bases to trimming and J lost 6 bases, with 15 bases between them. CDR1 MNHNS and CDR2 SASEGT come from the germline V gene. The CDR3 covers 14 residues.